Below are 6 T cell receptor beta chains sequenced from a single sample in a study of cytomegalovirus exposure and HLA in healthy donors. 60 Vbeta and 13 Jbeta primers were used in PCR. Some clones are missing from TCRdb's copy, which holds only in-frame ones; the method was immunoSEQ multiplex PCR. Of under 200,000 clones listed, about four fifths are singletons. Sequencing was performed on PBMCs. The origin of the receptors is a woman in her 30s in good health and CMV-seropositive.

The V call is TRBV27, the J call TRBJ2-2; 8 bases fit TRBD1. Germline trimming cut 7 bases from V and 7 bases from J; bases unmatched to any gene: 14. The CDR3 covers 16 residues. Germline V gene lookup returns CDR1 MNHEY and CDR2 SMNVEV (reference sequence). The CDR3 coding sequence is TGTGCCAGCAACTCTGTGGACAGGGCTGGGATCGGGGAGCTGTTTTTT. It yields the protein CASNSVDRAGIGELFF.

The CDR3 region is CASLRQGGATQYF. CDR3 DNA sequence: TGTGCCAGCTTACGACAGGGGGGCGCGACCCAGTACTTC. The rearrangement links TRBV5-6 to TRBJ2-5; TRBD1 matches 9 bases. CDR1 and CDR2 (germline): SGHDT, YYEEEE. The CDR3 spans 13 residues. Germline trimming cut 7 bases from V and 7 bases from J; bases unmatched to any gene: 8.

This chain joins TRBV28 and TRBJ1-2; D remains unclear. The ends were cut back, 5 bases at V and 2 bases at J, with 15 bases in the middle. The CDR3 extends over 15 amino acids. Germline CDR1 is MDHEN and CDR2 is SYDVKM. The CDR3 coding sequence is TGTGCCAGCAGTCCGCTCGACGGGGTGAACTATGGCTACACCTTC. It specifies CASSPLDGVNYGYTF.

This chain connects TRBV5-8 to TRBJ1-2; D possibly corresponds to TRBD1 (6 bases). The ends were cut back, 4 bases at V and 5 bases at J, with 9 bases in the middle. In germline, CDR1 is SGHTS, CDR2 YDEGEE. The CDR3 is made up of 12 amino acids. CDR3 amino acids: CASSADSYGYTF. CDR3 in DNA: TGTGCCAGCAGCGCGGACAGTTATGGCTACACCTTC.

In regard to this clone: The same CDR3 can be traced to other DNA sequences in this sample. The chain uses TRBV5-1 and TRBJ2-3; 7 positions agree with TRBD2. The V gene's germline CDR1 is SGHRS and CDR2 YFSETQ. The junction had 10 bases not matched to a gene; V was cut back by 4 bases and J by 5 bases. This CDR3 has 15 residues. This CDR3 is CASSVRTREGDTQYF. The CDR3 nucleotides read TGCGCCAGCAGCGTTCGGACGAGGGAGGGAGATACGCAGTATTTT.

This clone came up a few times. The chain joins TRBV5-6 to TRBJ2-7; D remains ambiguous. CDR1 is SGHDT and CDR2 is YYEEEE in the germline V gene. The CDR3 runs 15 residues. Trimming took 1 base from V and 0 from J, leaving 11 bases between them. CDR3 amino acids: CASSLLSFLSYEQYF. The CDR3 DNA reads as TGTGCCAGCAGCTTGCTGTCCTTCCTCTCCTACGAGCAGTACTTC.